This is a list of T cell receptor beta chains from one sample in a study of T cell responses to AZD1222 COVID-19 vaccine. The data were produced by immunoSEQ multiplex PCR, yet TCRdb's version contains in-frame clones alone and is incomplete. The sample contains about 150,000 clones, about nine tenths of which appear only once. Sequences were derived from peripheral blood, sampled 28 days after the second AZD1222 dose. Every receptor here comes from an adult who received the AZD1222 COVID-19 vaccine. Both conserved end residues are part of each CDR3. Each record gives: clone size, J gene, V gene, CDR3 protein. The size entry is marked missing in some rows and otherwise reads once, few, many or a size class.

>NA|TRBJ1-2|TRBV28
CASSLAGKIFPNYGYTF
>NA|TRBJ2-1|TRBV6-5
CASGEGRRGQFF
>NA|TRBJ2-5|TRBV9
CASSVSGGQGETQYF
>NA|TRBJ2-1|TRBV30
CAWNRGSSYNEQFF
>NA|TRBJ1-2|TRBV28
CASTTAPDGNYGYTF
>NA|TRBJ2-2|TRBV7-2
CASSLFNTGELFF
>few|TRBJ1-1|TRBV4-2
CASSQEPTGAEDEAFF
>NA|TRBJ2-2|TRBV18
CASSSLETAGELFF
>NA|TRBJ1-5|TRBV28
CASSSQGDNQPQHF
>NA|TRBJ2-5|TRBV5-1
CASSPGLAGQETQYF
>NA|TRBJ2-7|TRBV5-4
CASSTGLAAPSYEQYF
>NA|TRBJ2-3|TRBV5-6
CASSLGGSTDTQYF
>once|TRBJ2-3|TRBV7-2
CASSPRGAGSTDTQYF
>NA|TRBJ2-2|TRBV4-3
CASSPLDSGELFF
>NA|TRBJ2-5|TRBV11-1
CASSGTGGRQTQYF
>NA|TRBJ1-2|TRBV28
CASSGGYGYTF
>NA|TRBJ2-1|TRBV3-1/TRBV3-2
CASSQELPIANEQFF
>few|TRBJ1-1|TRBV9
CASSETLNTEAFF
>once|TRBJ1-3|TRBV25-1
CASSESLVGTAGNTIYF
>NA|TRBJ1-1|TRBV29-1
CSVDRVDTEAFF
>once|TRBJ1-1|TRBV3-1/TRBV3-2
CASSQPTGLGTEAFF
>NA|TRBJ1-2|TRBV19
CASSPGGGRSNYGYTF
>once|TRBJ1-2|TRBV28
CATLGQESGYTF
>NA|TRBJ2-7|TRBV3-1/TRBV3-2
CASSLSGVVPYSYEQYF
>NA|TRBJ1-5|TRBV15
CATSRDEQPQHF
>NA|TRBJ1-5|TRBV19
CASSISRDSNQPQHF
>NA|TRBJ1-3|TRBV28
CASSGDSSGNTIYF
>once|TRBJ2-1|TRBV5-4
CASSLKSSPVGEQFF
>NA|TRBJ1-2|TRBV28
CASSPLGDSLFSYGYTF
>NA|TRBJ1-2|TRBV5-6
CASSWEGQYGYTF
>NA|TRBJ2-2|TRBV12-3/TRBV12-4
CASSFSGAGELFF
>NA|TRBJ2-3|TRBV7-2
CASSFTAGGTTDTQYF
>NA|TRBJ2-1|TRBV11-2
CASTPLSGNYNEQFF
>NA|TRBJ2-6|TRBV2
CASPKTDSGANVLTF
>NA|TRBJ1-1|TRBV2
CASKTSFGGDTEAFF
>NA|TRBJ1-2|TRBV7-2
CASSTMNNYGYTF
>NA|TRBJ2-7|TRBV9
CASSVDSGTSYEQYF
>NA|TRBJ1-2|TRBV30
CAWNSRPRGGYTF